A single T cell receptor beta chain is shown here with its context. The antigen remains undetermined. The data derive from a study of T cell responses to AZD1222 COVID-19 vaccine. Findings of the study overall: The donor cohort was predominantly white British with a female majority, and clonal diversity may have been underestimated.

This CDR3 has 15 residues. TCRdb's table, derived via immunoSEQ multiplex PCR, lists solely in-frame clones and lacks some. The profile shows approximately 110,000 clones, 80% to 90% of them singletons. The TCR originated in an adult in good health. The source was peripheral blood, collected on day 0 of AZD1222 vaccination. The J gene is TRBJ1-1, the V gene TRBV21-1. TRBV21-1 corresponds to a pseudogene. The CDR3 DNA follows: TGTGCCAGCAACGGCCCTTCCCCGAGGAACACTGAAGCTTTCTTT. It translates to CASNGPSPRNTEAFF.